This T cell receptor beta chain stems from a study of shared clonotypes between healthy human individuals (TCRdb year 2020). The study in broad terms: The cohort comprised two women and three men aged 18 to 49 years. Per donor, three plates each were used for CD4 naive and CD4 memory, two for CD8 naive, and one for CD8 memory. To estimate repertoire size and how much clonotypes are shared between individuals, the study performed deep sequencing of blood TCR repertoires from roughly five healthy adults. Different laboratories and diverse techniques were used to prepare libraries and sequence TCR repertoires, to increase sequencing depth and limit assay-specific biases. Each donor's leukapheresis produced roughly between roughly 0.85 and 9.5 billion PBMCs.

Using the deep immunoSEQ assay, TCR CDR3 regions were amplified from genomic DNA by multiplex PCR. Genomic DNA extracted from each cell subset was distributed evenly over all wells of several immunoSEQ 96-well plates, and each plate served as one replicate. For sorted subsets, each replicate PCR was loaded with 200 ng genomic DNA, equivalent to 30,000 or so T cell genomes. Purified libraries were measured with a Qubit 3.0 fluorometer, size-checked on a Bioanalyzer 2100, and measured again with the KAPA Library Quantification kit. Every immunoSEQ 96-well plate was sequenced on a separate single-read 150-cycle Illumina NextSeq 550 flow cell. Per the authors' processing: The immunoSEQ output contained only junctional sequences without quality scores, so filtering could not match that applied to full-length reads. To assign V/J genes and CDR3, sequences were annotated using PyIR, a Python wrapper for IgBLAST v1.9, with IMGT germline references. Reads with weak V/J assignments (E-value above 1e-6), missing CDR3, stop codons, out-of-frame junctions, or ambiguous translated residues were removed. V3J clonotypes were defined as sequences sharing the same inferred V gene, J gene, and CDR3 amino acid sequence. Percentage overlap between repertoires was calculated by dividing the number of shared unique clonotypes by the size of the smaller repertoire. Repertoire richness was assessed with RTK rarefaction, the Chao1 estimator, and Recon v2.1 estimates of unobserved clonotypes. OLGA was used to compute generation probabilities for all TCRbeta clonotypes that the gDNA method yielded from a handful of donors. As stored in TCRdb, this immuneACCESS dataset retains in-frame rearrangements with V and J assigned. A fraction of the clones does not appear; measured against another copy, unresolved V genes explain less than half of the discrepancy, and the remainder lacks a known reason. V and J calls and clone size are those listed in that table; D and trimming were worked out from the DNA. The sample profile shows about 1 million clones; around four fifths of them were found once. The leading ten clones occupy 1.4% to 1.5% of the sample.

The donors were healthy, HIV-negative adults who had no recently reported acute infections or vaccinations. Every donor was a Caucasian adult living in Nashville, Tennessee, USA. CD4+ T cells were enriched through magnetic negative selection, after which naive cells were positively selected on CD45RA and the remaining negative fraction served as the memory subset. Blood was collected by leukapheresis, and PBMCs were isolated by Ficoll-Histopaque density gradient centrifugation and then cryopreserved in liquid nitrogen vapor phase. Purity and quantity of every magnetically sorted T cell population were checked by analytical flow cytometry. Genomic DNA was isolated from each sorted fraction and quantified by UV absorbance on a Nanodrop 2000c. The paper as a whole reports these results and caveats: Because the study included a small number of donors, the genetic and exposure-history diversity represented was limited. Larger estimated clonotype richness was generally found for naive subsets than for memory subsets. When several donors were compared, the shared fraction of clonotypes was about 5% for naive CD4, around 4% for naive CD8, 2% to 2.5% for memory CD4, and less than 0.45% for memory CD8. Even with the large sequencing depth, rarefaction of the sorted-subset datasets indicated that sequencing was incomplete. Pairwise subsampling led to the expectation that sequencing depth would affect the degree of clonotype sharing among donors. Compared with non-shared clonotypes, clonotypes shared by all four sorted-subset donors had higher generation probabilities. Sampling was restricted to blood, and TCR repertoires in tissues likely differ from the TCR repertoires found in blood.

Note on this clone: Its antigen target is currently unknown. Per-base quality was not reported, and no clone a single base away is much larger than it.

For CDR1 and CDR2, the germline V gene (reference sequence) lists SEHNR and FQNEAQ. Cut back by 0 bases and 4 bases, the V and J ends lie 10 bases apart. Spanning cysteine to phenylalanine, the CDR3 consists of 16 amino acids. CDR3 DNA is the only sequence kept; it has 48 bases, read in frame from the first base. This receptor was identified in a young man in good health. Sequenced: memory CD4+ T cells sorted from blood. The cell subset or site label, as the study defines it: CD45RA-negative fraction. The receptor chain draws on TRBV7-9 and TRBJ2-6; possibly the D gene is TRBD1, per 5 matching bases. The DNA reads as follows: TGTGCCAGCAGCTTAGCCCAGGGAACCGGGGCCAACGTCCTGACTTTC. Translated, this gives CASSLAQGTGANVLTF. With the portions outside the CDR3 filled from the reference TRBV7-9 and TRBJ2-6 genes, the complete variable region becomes DTGVSQNPRHKITKRGQNVTFRCDPISEHNRLYWYRQTLGQGPEFLTYFQNEAQLEKSRLLSDRFSAERPKGSFSTLEIQRTEQGDSAMYLCASSLAQGTGANVLTFGAGSRLTVL.